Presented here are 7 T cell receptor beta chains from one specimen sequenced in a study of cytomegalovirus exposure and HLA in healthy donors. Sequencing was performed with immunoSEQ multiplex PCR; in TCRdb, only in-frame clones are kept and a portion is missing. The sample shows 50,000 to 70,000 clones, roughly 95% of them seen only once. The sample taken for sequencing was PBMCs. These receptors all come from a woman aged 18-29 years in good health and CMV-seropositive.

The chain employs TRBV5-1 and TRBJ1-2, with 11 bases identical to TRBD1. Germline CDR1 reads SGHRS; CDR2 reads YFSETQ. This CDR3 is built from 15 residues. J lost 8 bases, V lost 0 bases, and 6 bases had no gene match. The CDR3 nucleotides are TGCGCCAGCAGCTTGGAATGGACAGGGGGCGAGGGCTACACCTTC. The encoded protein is CASSLEWTGGEGYTF.

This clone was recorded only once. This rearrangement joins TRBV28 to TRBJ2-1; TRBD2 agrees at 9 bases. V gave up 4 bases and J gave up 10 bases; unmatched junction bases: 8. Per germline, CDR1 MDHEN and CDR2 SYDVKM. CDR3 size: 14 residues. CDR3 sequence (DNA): TGTGCCAGCAGTTGGGGCGGGGGGGCAAAAGAGCAGTTCTTC. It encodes CASSWGGGAKEQFF.

CDR3 nucleotide sequence: TGTGCCAGCAGCCAAGGGTGGGGCGACAGGGGAGAGACCCAGTACTTC. This encodes CASSQGWGDRGETQYF. The chain joins TRBV14 to TRBJ2-5; 8 bases are shared with TRBD1. The length of the CDR3 is 16 residues. Germline loops: CDR1 SGHDN, CDR2 FVKESK. The V and J ends lost 1 base and 4 bases, in that order; junction bases with no gene match: 8. Full variable domain (missing parts from reference TRBV14 and TRBJ2-5): EAGVTQFPSHSVIEKGQTVTLRCDPISGHDNLYWYRRVMGKEIKFLLHFVKESKQDESGMPNNRFLAERTGGTYSTLKVQPAELEDSGVYFCASSQGWGDRGETQYFGPGTRLLVL.

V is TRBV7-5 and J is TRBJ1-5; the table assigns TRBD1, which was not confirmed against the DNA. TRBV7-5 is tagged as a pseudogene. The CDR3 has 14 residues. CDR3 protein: CARGTPYSNQPQHF. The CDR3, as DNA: TGTGCCAGGGGGACACCCTATAGCAATCAGCCCCAGCATTTT.

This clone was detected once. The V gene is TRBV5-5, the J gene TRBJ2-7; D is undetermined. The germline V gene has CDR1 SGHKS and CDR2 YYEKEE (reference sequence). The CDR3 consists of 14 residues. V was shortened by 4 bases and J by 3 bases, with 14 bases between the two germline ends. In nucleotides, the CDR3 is TGTGCCAGCAGCCTACGGTTCGAAATCTACGAGCAGTACTTC. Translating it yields CASSLRFEIYEQYF.

CDR3 sequence reads: CASSLTGVEDTIYF. CDR3 sequence (DNA): TGTGCCAGCAGCTTGACAGGGGTGGAGGACACCATATATTTT. J is TRBJ1-3 and V is TRBV5-6; 7 bases match TRBD1. This CDR3 has 14 amino acids. V gave up 1 base and J gave up 8 bases; unmatched junction bases: 6. The V gene's germline CDR1 is SGHDT and CDR2 YYEEEE.

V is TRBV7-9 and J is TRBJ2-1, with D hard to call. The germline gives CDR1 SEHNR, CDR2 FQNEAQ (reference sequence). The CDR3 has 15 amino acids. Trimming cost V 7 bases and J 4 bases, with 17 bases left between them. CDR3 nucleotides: TGTGCCAGCATCAACGGTCCCGCCGGGTACAATGAGCAGTTCTTC. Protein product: CASINGPAGYNEQFF.